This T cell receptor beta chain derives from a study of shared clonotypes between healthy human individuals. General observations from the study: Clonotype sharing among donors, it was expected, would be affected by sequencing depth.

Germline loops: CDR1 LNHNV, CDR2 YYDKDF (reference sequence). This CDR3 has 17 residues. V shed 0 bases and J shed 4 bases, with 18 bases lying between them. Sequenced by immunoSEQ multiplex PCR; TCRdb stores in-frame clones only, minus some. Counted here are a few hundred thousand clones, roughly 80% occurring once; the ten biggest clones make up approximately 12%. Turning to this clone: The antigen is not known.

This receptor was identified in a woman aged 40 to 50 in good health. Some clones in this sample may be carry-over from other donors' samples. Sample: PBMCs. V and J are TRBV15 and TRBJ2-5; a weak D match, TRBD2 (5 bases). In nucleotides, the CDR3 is TGTGCCACCAGCAGAGATCTAGCCCCAGGAGAAGGAGAGACCCAGTACTTC. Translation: CATSRDLAPGEGETQYF. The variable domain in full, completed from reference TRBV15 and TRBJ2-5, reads DAMVIQNPRYQVTQFGKPVTLSCSQTLNHNVMYWYQQKSSQAPKLLFHYYDKDFNNEADTPDNFQSRRPNTSFCFLDIRSPGLGDTAMYLCATSRDLAPGEGETQYFGPGTRLLVL.